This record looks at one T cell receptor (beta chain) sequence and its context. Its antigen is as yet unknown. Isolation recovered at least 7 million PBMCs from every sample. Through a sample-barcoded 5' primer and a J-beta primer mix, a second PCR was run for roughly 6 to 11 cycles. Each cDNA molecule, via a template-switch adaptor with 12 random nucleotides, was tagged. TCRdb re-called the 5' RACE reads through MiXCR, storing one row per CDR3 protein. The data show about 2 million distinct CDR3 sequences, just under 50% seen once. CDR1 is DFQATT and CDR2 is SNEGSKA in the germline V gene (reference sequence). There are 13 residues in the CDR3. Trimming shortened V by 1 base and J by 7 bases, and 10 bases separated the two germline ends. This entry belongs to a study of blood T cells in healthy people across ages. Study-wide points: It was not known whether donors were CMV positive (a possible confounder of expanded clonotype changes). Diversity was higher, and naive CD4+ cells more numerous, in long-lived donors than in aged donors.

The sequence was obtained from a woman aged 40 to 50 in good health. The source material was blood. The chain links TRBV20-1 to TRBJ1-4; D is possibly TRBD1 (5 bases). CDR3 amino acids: CSARGGASEKLFF. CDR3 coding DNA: TGCAGTGCTAGAGGGGGCGCAAGTGAAAAACTGTTTTTT.